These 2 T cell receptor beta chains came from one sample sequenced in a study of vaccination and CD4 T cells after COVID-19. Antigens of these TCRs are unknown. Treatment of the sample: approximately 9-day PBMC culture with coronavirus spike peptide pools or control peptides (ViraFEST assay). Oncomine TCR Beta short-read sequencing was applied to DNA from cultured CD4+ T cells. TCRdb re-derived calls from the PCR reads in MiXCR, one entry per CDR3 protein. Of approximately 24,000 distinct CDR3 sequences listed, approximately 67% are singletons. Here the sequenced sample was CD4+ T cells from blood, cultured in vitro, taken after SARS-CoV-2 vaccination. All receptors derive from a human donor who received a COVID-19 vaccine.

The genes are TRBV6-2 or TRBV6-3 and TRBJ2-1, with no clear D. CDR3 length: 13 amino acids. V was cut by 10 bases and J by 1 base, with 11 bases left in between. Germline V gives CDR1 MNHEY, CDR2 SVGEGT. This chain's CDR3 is CATTPDSYNEQFF. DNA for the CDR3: TGTGCCACCACTCCAGATTCCTACAATGAGCAGTTCTTC.

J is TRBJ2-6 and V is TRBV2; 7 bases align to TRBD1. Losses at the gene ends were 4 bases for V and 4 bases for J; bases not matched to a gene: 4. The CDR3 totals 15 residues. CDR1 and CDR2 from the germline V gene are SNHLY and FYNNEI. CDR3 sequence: CASSAQGVGANVLTF. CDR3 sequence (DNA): TGTGCCAGCAGTGCGCAGGGGGTAGGGGCCAACGTCCTGACTTTC.